This T cell receptor beta chain originates from a study of T cell repertoires in cytomegalovirus infection. The CDR3 consists of 14 residues. With 5 bases removed from V and 2 bases from J, the gap between germline ends came to 12 bases. Germline V CDR1 and CDR2: SGHTA, FQGNSA. TCRdb ran MiXCR on the reads and lists one entry per CDR3 protein. The sample yields about 530,000 distinct CDR3 sequences, 26% seen once. This clonotype has at least ten counts. Sequenced: PBMCs. The TCR was taken from a human donor in good health (CMV status not recorded). Some clones in this sample may be carry-over from other donors' samples. The chain has TRBV7-2 and TRBJ2-5, with D possibly being TRBD2 (6 bases). CDR3 nucleotide sequence: TGTGCCAGCAGCCAGGCGGGGAGACAAGAGACCCAGTACTTC. It translates to CASSQAGRQETQYF.